This TCR beta chain was recovered during a study of neurological immune-mediated disorders. Points from the study as a whole: Among expanded clones, no CDR3 amino acid sequences were shared across subjects, a pattern suggesting private repertoires in all groups.

5'RACE with 10-nucleotide random UMIs generated the cDNA. The output of every sequencing run exceeded 180 million TCR-beta sequences, derived from 15-18 subjects. From the 5' RACE reads, TCRdb called clonotypes with MiXCR, one entry per CDR3 protein. The sample consists of about 80,000 distinct CDR3 sequences, approximately 6% of them appearing once. The CDR3 is made up of 17 amino acids. CDR1 is MNHEY, CDR2 SVGEGT, per germline. With 2 bases removed from V and 5 bases from J, the gap between germline ends came to 20 bases. Time point specified: longitudinal time-point 2. This clonotype was counted many times. The antigen remains undetermined.

The clonotype was recovered from a woman between 55 and 75 years old with multiple sclerosis. Sequenced input: PBMCs. The J gene is TRBJ2-3, the V gene TRBV6-2 or TRBV6-3; tentative D call: TRBD2 (7 bases). CDR3 sequence reads: CASSYPRGGADEDTQYF. For the CDR3, the DNA is TGTGCCAGCAGTTACCCACGTGGGGGGGCAGATGAAGATACGCAGTATTTT.